This TCR beta chain was sequenced during a study of T cell clonality in common variable immunodeficiency. Study conclusions and caveats: Common variable immunodeficiency TCR beta sequences reportedly had fewer deletions and N-nucleotide insertions.

Libraries were prepared by immunoSEQ multiplex PCR; TCRdb keeps only in-frame clonotypes and omits some of them. Recorded here are 30,000 to 40,000 clones, none singletons. Diagnosis required reduced IgG, IgA and/or IgM with specific antibody deficiency. This clone has a count of ten or more. Its antigen is undetermined. Read sequence stops 3 residues before the CDR3 end, and the germline J gene provides the missing end. CDR1 is SGHDT and CDR2 is YYEEEE in the germline V gene. The CDR3 covers 15 residues. Trimming took off 0 bases at V and 2 bases at J, with 12 bases between the two ends. This chain uses TRBV5-6 with TRBJ2-7; D may be TRBD2 (7 bases). The source is a human donor with common variable immunodeficiency. Input material: peripheral blood mononuclear cells. The CDR3: CASSLGGGGAYEQYF. The sequenced CDR3 bases are TGTGCCAGCAGCTTGGGAGGGGGGGGCGCCTACGAG.